These T cell receptor beta chains were read from a single sample in a study of cytomegalovirus exposure and HLA in healthy donors. Repertoires were generated with immunoSEQ multiplex PCR, while TCRdb's copy carries only in-frame clones and drops some. Counted here are some 180,000 clones, about 89% occurring once; the ten biggest clones make up 6% to 8.5%. The sample taken for sequencing was PBMCs. All receptors derive from a man under 40 in good health and CMV-seropositive. Each CDR3 is given with its conserved first and last residue. A D gene is named only where the DNA matches it firmly. Rows may omit the clone size; those that give it use once, few, many or a size class.

TRBJ2-6,-,TRBV25-1,-,CASSTRTVYSGANVLTF,TGTGCCAGCAGTACCCGGACAGTTTACTCTGGGGCCAACGTCCTGACTTTC
TRBJ2-2,-,TRBV10-2,-,CASSHPRRAGELFF,TGCGCCAGCTCTCACCCCCGGCGAGCCGGGGAGCTGTTTTTT
TRBJ1-3,-,TRBV5-1,-,CASTLAGGQGNTIYF,TGCGCCAGCACCCTGGCTGGGGGGCAAGGAAACACCATATATTTT
TRBJ2-3,TRBD2,TRBV29-1,-,CSVGTTSGRGTDTQYF,TGCAGCGTTGGCACTACTAGCGGGAGGGGCACAGATACGCAGTATTTT
TRBJ1-6,-,TRBV6-6,-,CASSRVGGTYNSPLHF,TGTGCCAGCAGTAGAGTCGGGGGTACCTATAATTCACCCCTCCACTTT
TRBJ2-3,-,TRBV7-3,medium-sized,CASSLAFWNRAQYF,TGTGCCAGCAGCTTAGCCTTCTGGAATAGGGCGCAGTATTTT
TRBJ2-3,TRBD1,TRBV29-1,-,CSVEDLPGQGTDTQYF,TGCAGCGTTGAAGACCTCCCGGGACAGGGGACAGATACGCAGTATTTT
TRBJ1-5,-,TRBV7-2,few,CASSSLQGQPQHF,TGTGCCAGCAGCTCCCTCCAGGGTCAGCCCCAGCATTTT
TRBJ2-7,-,TRBV28,-,CASSSGPAYEQYF,TGTGCCAGCAGTTCGGGTCCTGCCTACGAGCAGTACTTC
TRBJ1-2,TRBD1,TRBV5-5,-,CASSPGTGPRSGYGYTF,TGTGCCAGCAGCCCTGGGACAGGGCCTCGGAGCGGCTATGGCTACACCTTC
TRBJ2-1,-,TRBV7-2,-,CASSTQSSYNEQFF,TGTGCCAGCAGCACCCAGAGCTCCTACAATGAGCAGTTCTTC
TRBJ1-2,TRBD1,TRBV30,-,CAWSLGQGVYGYTF,TGTGCCTGGAGTCTCGGGCAGGGGGTCTATGGCTACACCTTC
TRBJ2-7,TRBD1,TRBV2,-,CASLKWRTGTTYEQYF,TGTGCCAGCCTTAAATGGCGGACAGGAACTACCTACGAGCAGTACTTC